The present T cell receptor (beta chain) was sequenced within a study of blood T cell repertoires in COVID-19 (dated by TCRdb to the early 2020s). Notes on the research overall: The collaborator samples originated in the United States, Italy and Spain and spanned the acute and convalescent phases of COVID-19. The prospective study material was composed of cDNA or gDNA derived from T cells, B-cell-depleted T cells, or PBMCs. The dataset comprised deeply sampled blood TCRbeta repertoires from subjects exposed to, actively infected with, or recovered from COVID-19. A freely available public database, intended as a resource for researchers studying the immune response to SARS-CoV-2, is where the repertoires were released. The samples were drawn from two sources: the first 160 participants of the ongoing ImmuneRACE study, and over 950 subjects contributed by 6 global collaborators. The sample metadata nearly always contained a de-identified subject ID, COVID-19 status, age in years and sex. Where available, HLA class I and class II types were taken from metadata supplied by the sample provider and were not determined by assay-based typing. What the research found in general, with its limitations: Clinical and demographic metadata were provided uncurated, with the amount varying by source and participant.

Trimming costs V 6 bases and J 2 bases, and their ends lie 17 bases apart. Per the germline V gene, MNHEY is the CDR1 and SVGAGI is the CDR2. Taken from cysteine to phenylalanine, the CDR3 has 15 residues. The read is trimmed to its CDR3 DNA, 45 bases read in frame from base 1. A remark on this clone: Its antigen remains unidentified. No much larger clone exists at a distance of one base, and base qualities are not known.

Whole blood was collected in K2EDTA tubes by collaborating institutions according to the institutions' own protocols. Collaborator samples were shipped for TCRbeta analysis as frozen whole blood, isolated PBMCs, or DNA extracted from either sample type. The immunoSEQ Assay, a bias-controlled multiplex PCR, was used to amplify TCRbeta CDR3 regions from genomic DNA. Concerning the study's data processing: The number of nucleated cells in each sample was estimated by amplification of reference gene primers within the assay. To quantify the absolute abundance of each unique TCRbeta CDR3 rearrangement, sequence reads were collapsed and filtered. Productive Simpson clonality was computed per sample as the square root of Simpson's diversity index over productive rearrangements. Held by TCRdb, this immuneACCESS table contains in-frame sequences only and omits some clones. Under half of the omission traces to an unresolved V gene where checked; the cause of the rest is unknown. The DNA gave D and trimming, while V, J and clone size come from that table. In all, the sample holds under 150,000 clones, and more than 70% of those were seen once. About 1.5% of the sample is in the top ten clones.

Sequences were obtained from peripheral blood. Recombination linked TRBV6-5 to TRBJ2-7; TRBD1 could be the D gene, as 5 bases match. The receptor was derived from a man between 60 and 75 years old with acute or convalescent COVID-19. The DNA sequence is TGTGCCAGCAGACCGACAGAAAGAAGAACCTACGAGCAGTACTTC. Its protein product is CASRPTERRTYEQYF.